The entry below describes one TCR beta chain. The data derive from a study of blood T cell repertoires in COVID-19. The CDR3 length is 14 residues. Germline assignment: CDR1 MNHEY and CDR2 SVGAGI. V shed 6 bases, J shed 1 base, and the junction held 5 bases outside the gene matches. Per the original methods: Counts of nucleated cells, estimated from reference gene primer amplification, were obtained. TCRdb's copy holds only in-frame clones and misses some; the assay was immunoSEQ multiplex PCR. V, J and clone size were drawn from that table, and D and trimming were deduced from the DNA. The sample records some 45,000 clones, 80% to 90% being singletons.

The gene calls are TRBV6-5 and TRBJ1-1, with 7 positions matching TRBD1. The sequenced material came from peripheral blood. The sequence came from a man in his 60s with active COVID-19. CDR3 in DNA: TGTGCCAGCAGCAGGGACAGCGAGAACACTGAAGCTTTCTTT. Its translation is CASSRDSENTEAFF.